This T cell receptor (beta chain) comes out of a study of control samples from healthy donors and cancer patients. Clones were sequenced by immunoSEQ multiplex PCR, and TCRdb holds only the in-frame ones, with some missing. The sample records 93,000 or so clones, approximately 90% being singletons. The V end was cut by 1 base, the J end by 5 bases, with 12 bases between. Germline CDR1 is SGHRS and CDR2 is YFSETQ. The CDR3 loop spans 15 amino acids. V and J are TRBV5-1 and TRBJ2-2, with unresolved D. Specimen: PBMCs. This sequence was found in a man aged 55 to 70 with lung cancer. CDR3 residues: CASSLIGTETGELFF. CDR3 nucleotides: TGCGCCAGCAGCTTGATCGGTACGGAGACCGGGGAGCTGTTTTTT.